One and the same sample provided the 27 T cell receptor beta chains below, sequenced in a study of blood T cell repertoires in COVID-19. The repertoire was sequenced with immunoSEQ multiplex PCR; TCRdb's copy has only in-frame clones and lacks some. The sample consists of roughly 180,000 clones, more than 75% of them appearing once. Sequencing was carried out using PBMCs or T cells enriched from blood (not recorded which). The receptors originated from a man aged 55 to 69 who had been exposed to COVID-19.

The gene calls are TRBV5-1 and TRBJ1-1; D unclear. Trimming took off 4 bases at V and 2 bases at J, with 12 bases between the two ends. The CDR3 is made up of 14 amino acids. CDR1 is SGHRS, CDR2 YFSETQ, per germline. The CDR3 region has the DNA TGCGCCAGCAGCATCCCTGGAGTTAACACTGAAGCTTTCTTT. As protein: CASSIPGVNTEAFF.

In this sample, this clone turned up a few times. The rearrangement links TRBV5-6 to TRBJ1-5; D is undetermined. CDR1 SGHDT and CDR2 YYEEEE come from the germline V gene. CDR3 size: 13 residues. Trimming left V 4 bases short and J 7 bases short, with 12 bases between. In DNA form, the CDR3 reads TGTGCCAGCAGCCCCAGTCCCCACCAGCCCCAGCATTTT. Its protein product is CASSPSPHQPQHF.

This chain joins TRBV28 and TRBJ2-7, with 7 bases aligning to TRBD1. The CDR3 spans 14 residues. The germline V gene encodes CDR1 MDHEN and CDR2 SYDVKM. The V segment lost 5 bases and the J segment 2 bases; nucleotides outside the gene matches: 6. CDR3 DNA: TGTGCCAGCAGTCCGGACAGGTCCGCCTACGAGCAGTACTTC. This codes for CASSPDRSAYEQYF. Together with reference TRBV28 and TRBJ2-7, the CDR3 gives the full variable domain: DVKVTQSSRYLVKRTGEKVFLECVQDMDHENMFWYRQDPGLGLRLIYFSYDVKMKEKGDIPEGYSVSREKKERFSLILESASTNQTSMYLCASSPDRSAYEQYFGPGTRLTVT.

The chain uses TRBV3-1 (or the pseudogene TRBV3-2) and TRBJ1-6; 12 nucleotides align to TRBD1. The CDR3 has 17 residues. Per the germline V gene, CDR1 is LGHDT and CDR2 is YNNKEL (reference sequence). The V and J ends lost 4 bases and 10 bases, in that order; junction bases with no gene match: 11. In DNA, the CDR3 is TGTGCCAGCAGCCGATTGTCTGGGACAGGGGGCGAATCACCCCTCCACTTT. It yields the protein CASSRLSGTGGESPLHF.

This chain connects TRBV6-5 to TRBJ1-2; D perhaps matches TRBD1 (6 bases). CDR1 and CDR2 from the germline V gene are MNHEY and SVGAGI. CDR3 length equals 14 residues. The ends were cut back, 8 bases at V and 2 bases at J, with 15 bases in the middle. As DNA, the CDR3 is TGTGCCAGCCTTTCCGGGGGGGGCAACTATGGCTACACCTTC. Translated, it gives CASLSGGGNYGYTF.

V usage is TRBV5-1 and J usage is TRBJ2-7; D possibly corresponds to TRBD2 (7 bases). This CDR3 region has 15 residues. V shed 5 bases and J shed 5 bases, with 20 bases lying between them. The germline CDR1 and CDR2 sequences are SGHRS and YFSETQ. The CDR3 DNA reads as TGCGCCAGCAGTCCAGTGGGAGGGGGAGGGAACGAGCAGTACTTC. This translates into CASSPVGGGGNEQYF.

The chain recombines TRBV5-1 with TRBJ2-1; TRBD1 aligns across 9 bases. The CDR3 is 13 residues long. Trimming took 4 bases from V and 6 from J; bases not matched to a gene: 2. In germline, CDR1 is SGHRS, CDR2 YFSETQ. CDR3 DNA: TGCGCCAGCAGCCTGACAGGGGGCAATGAGCAGTTCTTC. Protein product: CASSLTGGNEQFF.

J is TRBJ2-7 and V is TRBV30; 8 nucleotides agree with TRBD2. The CDR3 runs to 14 residues. CDR1 GTSNPN and CDR2 SVGIG come from the germline V gene (reference sequence). V gave up 0 bases and J gave up 5 bases; unmatched junction bases: 6. CDR3 DNA: TGTGCCTGGAGTGTAGGGCGGGAGGACAACGAGCAGTACTTC. It is translated as CAWSVGREDNEQYF.

The rearrangement links TRBV28 to TRBJ1-1; D is perhaps TRBD1 (5 bases). Germline loops: CDR1 MDHEN, CDR2 SYDVKM. The CDR3 sequence is 15 residues long. V lost 6 bases, J lost 1 base, and 15 bases lay in between. CDR3 region: CASSPPGRRNTEAFF. CDR3 nucleotides: TGTGCCAGCAGCCCCCCAGGGAGGCGGAACACTGAAGCTTTCTTT. The full variable domain, its missing parts supplied by reference TRBV28 and TRBJ1-1, is DVKVTQSSRYLVKRTGEKVFLECVQDMDHENMFWYRQDPGLGLRLIYFSYDVKMKEKGDIPEGYSVSREKKERFSLILESASTNQTSMYLCASSPPGRRNTEAFFGQGTRLTVV.

The rearrangement joins TRBV7-3 to TRBJ2-1, with 13 bases fitting TRBD2. Germline CDR1 and CDR2: SGHTA and FQGTGA. The CDR3 runs 15 residues. Trimming took 5 bases from V and 4 from J; bases not matched to a gene: 2. This CDR3 is CASSPGLAGYNEQFF. CDR3 coding DNA: TGTGCCAGCAGCCCGGGACTAGCGGGATACAATGAGCAGTTCTTC.

This clone occurred a few times. CDR3 sequence: CAWSVRGISGNTIYF. In DNA form, the CDR3 reads TGTGCCTGGAGTGTACGCGGAATCTCTGGAAACACCATATATTTT. The gene calls are TRBV30 and TRBJ1-3; no definite D call. The CDR3 loop spans 15 amino acids. Trimming cost V 0 bases and J 0 bases, with 9 bases left between them. Germline V lookup: CDR1 GTSNPN, CDR2 SVGIG (reference sequence). Drawing the rest from reference TRBV30 and TRBJ1-3, the complete variable domain is SQTIHQWPATLVQPVGSPLSLECTVEGTSNPNLYWYRQAAGRGLQLLFYSVGIGQISSEVPQNLSASRPQDRQFILSSKKLLLSDSGFYLCAWSVRGISGNTIYFGEGSWLTVV.

The chain is built from TRBV18 and TRBJ1-5, with D possibly TRBD1 on 6 matching bases. V lost 6 bases to trimming and J lost 2 bases, with 17 bases between them. The CDR3 length is 16 residues. CDR1 is KGHSH, CDR2 LQKENI, per germline. The chain's CDR3 is CASSLGQLGGNQPQHF. The CDR3 DNA reads as TGTGCCAGCTCGCTCGGACAGTTGGGGGGCAATCAGCCCCAGCATTTT.

The rearrangement joins TRBV20-1 to TRBJ1-3; 7 positions agree with TRBD1. Germline V gene data show CDR1 as DFQATT and CDR2 as SNEGSKA (reference sequence). CDR3 length: 14 amino acids. The V segment lost 3 bases and the J segment 0 bases; nucleotides outside the gene matches: 2. CDR3 in amino acids: CSASRGPSGNTIYF. CDR3 DNA: TGCAGTGCTAGTAGGGGGCCCTCTGGAAACACCATATATTTT.

This chain joins TRBV4-1 and TRBJ1-3, with TRBD1 matching over 7 bases. Unmatched junction bases numbered 2, after V lost 0 bases and J lost 9 bases. The CDR3 covers 13 residues. Germline loops: CDR1 MGHRA, CDR2 YSYEKL. The CDR3 here is CASSQEQGTTIYF. Written as DNA, the CDR3 is TGCGCCAGCAGCCAAGAACAGGGGACCACCATATATTTT.

This chain joins TRBV7-6 and TRBJ2-6; tentative D call: TRBD2 (6 bases). Germline values: CDR1 SGHVS, CDR2 FNYEAQ. CDR3 size: 17 residues. V was trimmed by 2 bases and J by 2 bases, leaving 13 bases between them. DNA of the CDR3: TGTGCCAGCAGCTTAACGGGATCGGGAGCTGGGGCCAACGTCCTGACTTTC. Translation gives CASSLTGSGAGANVLTF. The complete variable domain, with remaining parts taken from reference TRBV7-6 and TRBJ2-6, reads GAGVSQSPRYKVTKRGQDVALRCDPISGHVSLYWYRQALGQGPEFLTYFNYEAQQDKSGLPNDRFSAERPEGSISTLTIQRTEQRDSAMYRCASSLTGSGAGANVLTFGAGSRLTVL.

This clone occurred a few times. The chain carries TRBV9 and TRBJ2-1; 9 bases are a match to TRBD2. Germline V gene lookup returns CDR1 SGDLS and CDR2 YYNGEE. The CDR3 runs 16 residues. V lost 0 bases and J lost 5; bases outside the gene matches: 6. The CDR3 DNA reads TGTGCCAGCAGCGTAGGCCTAGCGGGAACGGACAATGAGCAGTTCTTC. As protein: CASSVGLAGTDNEQFF.

The chain carries TRBV28 and TRBJ2-5, with D possibly TRBD2 on 7 matching bases. Germline values: CDR1 MDHEN, CDR2 SYDVKM. CDR3 length: 14 amino acids. V was cut by 3 bases and J by 4 bases, with 12 bases left in between. The CDR3 DNA follows: TGTGCCAGCAGTTTTAGGGGGGGCGCAGAGACCCAGTACTTC. It yields the protein CASSFRGGAETQYF.

The V and J genes are TRBV29-1 and TRBJ1-4, with a weak D call TRBD1 (6 bases). This CDR3 contains 13 residues. The V end was cut by 5 bases, the J end by 11 bases, with 18 bases between. Germline CDR1 and CDR2: SQVTM and ANQGSEA. The CDR3 DNA is TGCAGCGTTATTCGTAGCGGGGGCGATAAACTGTTTTTT. This sequence encodes CSVIRSGGDKLFF.

The chain employs TRBV7-8 and TRBJ2-3, with 10 bases matching TRBD2. Losses at the gene ends were 1 base for V and 0 bases for J; bases not matched to a gene: 7. The germline V gene encodes CDR1 SGHVS and CDR2 FQNEAQ. The CDR3 sequence is 18 residues long. The CDR3 DNA reads as TGTGCCAGCAGCTTAGGGGTAGCGGGGGGCACTAGCACAGATACGCAGTATTTT. Protein product: CASSLGVAGGTSTDTQYF.

This clone was seen a few times. J is TRBJ2-1 and V is TRBV7-8; 8 bases match TRBD1. The CDR3 runs to 15 residues. V was clipped by 5 bases and J by 0 bases; unmatched bases: 3. From germline, CDR1 is SGHVS and CDR2 FQNEAQ. The CDR3 region has the DNA TGTGCCAGCAGCCTGACAGGGGTCTCCTACAATGAGCAGTTCTTC. Protein product: CASSLTGVSYNEQFF.

This chain uses TRBV5-1 with TRBJ2-2; 8 bases are a match to TRBD1. Per the germline V gene, CDR1 is SGHRS and CDR2 is YFSETQ. With 4 bases clipped from V and 5 bases from J, the junction kept 7 bases outside the gene matches. This CDR3 spans 15 amino acids. The CDR3 coding sequence is TGCGCCAGCAGCAAGGACAGGGCGCAAACCGGGGAGCTGTTTTTT. Amino acids: CASSKDRAQTGELFF.

The chain carries TRBV5-1 and TRBJ2-1, with D unclear. Trimming shortened V by 0 bases and J by 7 bases, and 8 bases separated the two germline ends. Germline V gene lookup returns CDR1 SGHRS and CDR2 YFSETQ. The CDR3 runs to 13 residues. The CDR3 here is CASSLGLGNEQFF. CDR3 sequence (DNA): TGCGCCAGCAGCTTGGGACTCGGGAATGAGCAGTTCTTC. The full variable domain, completed using reference TRBV5-1 and TRBJ2-1, is KAGVTQTPRYLIKTRGQQVTLSCSPISGHRSVSWYQQTPGQGLQFLFEYFSETQRNKGNFPGRFSGRQFSNSRSEMNVSTLELGDSALYLCASSLGLGNEQFFGPGTRLTVL.

This clone was recorded only once. V gene TRBV9 combines with J gene TRBJ2-1, with D tentatively TRBD2 (6 bases). From germline, CDR1 is SGDLS and CDR2 YYNGEE. The CDR3 loop spans 15 amino acids. Trimming shortened V by 6 bases and J by 2 bases, and 15 bases separated the two germline ends. The CDR3 DNA reads as TGTGCCAGCACCATCGGGAGCGGAGCCTACAATGAGCAGTTCTTC. Its translation: CASTIGSGAYNEQFF.

The chain couples TRBV24-1 to TRBJ2-3; a possible D gene is TRBD1 (6 bases). Germline V gives CDR1 KGHDR, CDR2 SFDVKD. Trimming removed 5 bases from V and 2 bases from J, with 10 bases in between. The CDR3 has 14 residues. For the CDR3, the DNA is TGTGCCACCAGTGGCCGGGACACCACAGATACGCAGTATTTT. Its protein is CATSGRDTTDTQYF.

This clone came up once. The V gene is TRBV7-9, the J gene TRBJ1-3; possible D gene TRBD1, 5 bases. The CDR3 extends over 16 amino acids. Trimming stripped 6 bases from V and 0 bases from J, with 15 bases between. Germline V gives CDR1 SEHNR, CDR2 FQNEAQ (reference sequence). CDR3 in amino acids: CASRGLDRLSGNTIYF. The CDR3 DNA is TGTGCCAGCAGGGGGCTCGACAGACTCTCTGGAAACACCATATATTTT.

The CDR3 loop reads CASALSEVAYEQYF. The CDR3, as DNA: TGTGCCAGCGCTCTTTCTGAGGTTGCCTACGAGCAGTACTTC. The rearrangement uses TRBV7-8 and TRBJ2-7; D is ambiguous. Germline lookup yields CDR1 SGHVS and CDR2 FQNEAQ. The CDR3 has 14 amino acids. Trimming shortened V by 8 bases and J by 2 bases, and 16 bases separated the two germline ends.

This rearrangement joins TRBV18 to TRBJ2-7; 8 nucleotides line up with TRBD1. CDR1 and CDR2 from the germline V gene are KGHSH and LQKENI. The CDR3 is 14 residues long. Losses at the gene ends were 2 bases for V and 6 bases for J; bases not matched to a gene: 6. CDR3 sequence: CASSPVDRASEQYF. The CDR3 DNA is TGTGCCAGCTCACCAGTGGACAGGGCGAGCGAGCAGTACTTC.